Here is one TCR beta chain with its context. Its matching antigen is unknown. This sample was included in a study of T cell repertoires in cytomegalovirus infection. The wider study: Indications came from public TCR beta signatures; they pointed to CMV infection and to a matching HLA type.

Each CDR3 protein is one row after TCRdb ran MiXCR on the reads. In the table there are some 57,000 distinct CDR3 sequences, roughly a third of which are singletons. Study-wide results and caveats: Clonotypes of TCR beta that were HLA-C-restricted and CMV-specific dominated the ex vivo response. Individuals carrying CMV plus the relevant HLA were identified by cumulative frequency of public TCR beta families.

V lost 5 bases and J 4 bases, leaving 14 bases between the germline ends. This CDR3 has 14 residues. Sequencing was carried out using PBMCs, sequenced either directly or after in vitro stimulation (not recorded which). The TCR was taken from a human donor in good health (CMV status not recorded). Some clones in this sample may be carry-over from other donors' samples. The chain employs TRBV7-1 and TRBJ1-1, with D possibly matching TRBD1 (6 bases). Being an ORF, TRBV7-1 has a function that is uncertain. The CDR3 sequence is CASSRGGGVTEAFF. In DNA form, the CDR3 reads TGTGCCAGCAGCCGTGGGGGGGGCGTCACTGAAGCTTTCTTT.